Presented here are 12 T cell receptor beta chains from one specimen sequenced in a study of blood T cells in healthy people across ages. A J-beta primer mix and a sample-barcoded 5' primer were used in a second PCR of about 7 to 11 cycles. One entry per CDR3 protein, called by TCRdb with MiXCR from the 5' RACE reads. The data show roughly 900,000 distinct CDR3 sequences, roughly 52% seen once. The sample consisted of blood. Source of these receptors: a man in his thirties or forties in good health.

The CDR3 DNA sequence: TGTGCCAGCAGTTTGTCGACGGAGAATCAGCCCCAGCATTTT. Translated, it gives CASSLSTENQPQHF. This sequence joins TRBV12-3 or TRBV12-4 and TRBJ1-5; D not resolved. V lost 3 bases and J 4 bases, leaving 10 bases between the germline ends. The CDR3 sequence is 14 residues long.

This chain joins TRBV7-9 and TRBJ2-7, with a weak D call TRBD1 (5 bases). The length of the CDR3 is 14 residues. V lost 7 bases to trimming and J lost 0 bases, with 13 bases between them. The germline CDR1 and CDR2 sequences are SEHNR and FQNEAQ (reference sequence). This CDR3 is CASTLEQASYEQYF. For the CDR3, the DNA is TGTGCCAGCACCCTCGAACAGGCCTCCTACGAGCAGTACTTC.

CDR3 region: CASKLAGGQETQYF. The CDR3 DNA follows: TGTGCCAGCAAGTTAGCGGGGGGGCAAGAGACCCAGTACTTC. The gene calls are TRBV6-5 and TRBJ2-5; 11 bases line up with TRBD2. V gave up 7 bases and J gave up 2 bases; unmatched junction bases: 3. This CDR3 spans 14 amino acids. From germline, CDR1 is MNHEY and CDR2 SVGAGI.

This clonotype was seen only a few times. The gene calls are TRBV6-6 and TRBJ2-7; 9 bases agree with TRBD1. From germline, CDR1 is MNHNY and CDR2 SVGAGI (reference sequence). After removal of 7 bases from V and 2 bases from J, the junction contained 6 bases not matched to a gene. This CDR3 has 14 residues. The CDR3 is CASTPTGGPYEQYF. In DNA, the CDR3 is TGTGCCAGCACCCCCACAGGGGGCCCCTACGAGCAGTACTTC.

Worth noting for this clonotype: One end of the junction fails to match germline, which may point to a read error. This chain links TRBV9 with TRBJ2-3; a possible D gene is TRBD2 (6 bases). The CDR3 sequence is 14 residues long. CDR1 SGDLS and CDR2 YYNGEE come from the germline V gene. The CDR3 region is CASSAPTSRDTQYF. The CDR3 DNA follows: TGTGCCAGCAGCGCCCCAACTAGCAGAGATACGCAGTATTTT.

V gene TRBV2 combines with J gene TRBJ2-5; tentatively, D is TRBD2 (5 bases). The J call could be wrong; TRBJ2-7 is a better fit for the DNA end. The length of the CDR3 is 12 residues. The germline gives CDR1 SNHLY, CDR2 FYNNEI. The CDR3 sequence: CASSVPADEQYF. The CDR3 DNA reads TGTGCCAGCAGTGTTCCAGCGGACGAGCAGTACTTC.

A word on this clonotype: Being one base from a much bigger clone, this may be a read error. The chain joins TRBV6-5 to TRBJ2-1; 9 bases are shared with TRBD1. The CDR3 spans 13 residues. J was trimmed by 5 bases and V by 7 bases; bases with no gene match: 3. Germline loops: CDR1 MNHEY, CDR2 SVGAGI. The CDR3 DNA sequence: TGTGCCAGCACCCGGGACAGGGACAATGAGCAGTTCTTC. Its translation: CASTRDRDNEQFF.

This chain joins TRBV10-3 and TRBJ2-5; 8 nucleotides agree with TRBD2. The CDR3 is made up of 16 amino acids. The trim removed 4 bases at V and 2 bases at J, leaving 9 bases unmatched. From germline, CDR1 is ENHRY and CDR2 SYGVKD. CDR3 sequence (DNA): TGTGCCATCAGTGGGTCGGAGGCTAGCGGGCAAGAGACCCAGTACTTC. Protein: CAISGSEASGQETQYF.

The chain links TRBV6-1 to TRBJ2-3, with 8 bases lining up with TRBD2. Per the germline V gene, CDR1 is MNHNS and CDR2 is SASEGT. The CDR3 sequence is 16 residues long. Unmatched junction bases numbered 6, after V lost 1 base and J lost 3 bases. The CDR3 spells CASSEVAGGLTDTQYF. CDR3 bases: TGTGCCAGCAGTGAAGTTGCGGGGGGCCTGACAGATACGCAGTATTTT.

The J gene is TRBJ2-7, the V gene TRBV4-3; weak D call: TRBD2 (6 bases). The CDR3 is made up of 16 amino acids. Germline assignment: CDR1 LGHNA and CDR2 YSLEER. V dropped 1 base and J dropped 1 base, with 14 bases sitting between them. The CDR3 DNA follows: TGCGCCAGCAGCCAAGGCGCTCCGGGGGAGTCCTACGAGCAGTACTTC. Amino acid sequence: CASSQGAPGESYEQYF.

The V gene is TRBV2, the J gene TRBJ2-3; 8 bases map to TRBD2. The V and J ends lost 4 bases and 1 base, in that order; junction bases with no gene match: 7. Germline V gene sequence: CDR1 SNHLY, CDR2 FYNNEI. This CDR3 has 16 amino acids. The CDR3 loop is CASSVDGGAGTDTQYF. In DNA, the CDR3 is TGTGCCAGCAGTGTGGACGGGGGGGCAGGCACAGATACGCAGTATTTT.

About this clonotype itself: A much larger clone lies a single base off, so this may be a read error. This sequence joins TRBV28 and TRBJ2-7, with TRBD1 identical over 9 bases. V was pared by 10 bases and J by 8 bases, with 15 bases of the junction left unmatched. Germline assignment: CDR1 MDHEN and CDR2 SYDVKM. This CDR3 spans 14 amino acids. The CDR3 sequence: CAITFPGQGGQQYF. Written as DNA, the CDR3 is TGTGCCATCACGTTCCCGGGACAGGGAGGTCAGCAGTACTTC.